Listed here are 27 T cell receptor beta chains from one sample, sequenced in a study of Graves' ophthalmopathy and Graves' hyperthyroidism. Amplification of TCR beta CDR3 regions used RNA transcripts. The library came from an HTBI-primed first-round RT-PCR and a second-round multiplex PCR. In TCRdb, the multiplex PCR reads were re-called with MiXCR into one record per CDR3 protein. The sample has a few hundred thousand distinct CDR3 sequences; roughly 17% are singletons. Material: peripheral blood. The receptors were gathered from an adult woman with stable Graves' hyperthyroidism.

Regarding this clonotype: A read error may be the cause here, since a much bigger clone is one base away. This chain links TRBV7-9 with TRBJ1-5; D unresolved. Germline V gene sequence: CDR1 SEHNR, CDR2 FQNEAQ (reference sequence). CDR3 length equals 13 residues. Trimming left V 0 bases short and J 6 bases short, with 6 bases between. The CDR3 spells CASSLAGGQPQHF. CDR3 nucleotides: TGTGCCAGCAGCTTAGCGGGAGGTCAGCCCCAGCATTTT.

This clonotype was recorded at least ten times. The chain links TRBV19 to TRBJ1-1; 9 nucleotides line up with TRBD1. V was pared by 5 bases and J by 3 bases, with 7 bases of the junction left unmatched. The CDR3 covers 15 residues. CDR1 and CDR2 from the germline V gene are LNHDA and SQIVND (reference sequence). The CDR3 coding sequence is TGTGCCAGTAGTCTACTGGACAGGGGATACACTGAAGCTTTCTTT. As protein: CASSLLDRGYTEAFF.

This chain connects TRBV6-1 to TRBJ1-2; TRBD1 matches 8 bases. Unmatched junction bases numbered 4, after V lost 3 bases and J lost 4 bases. Germline V gene lookup returns CDR1 MNHNS and CDR2 SASEGT. This CDR3 is built from 14 residues. CDR3 loop: CASSDGQGGYGYTF. The CDR3 DNA reads as TGTGCCAGCAGTGATGGACAGGGAGGCTATGGCTACACCTTC.

This clonotype was recorded only once. This clone may be a read error of a much larger clone one base away. This chain links TRBV15 with TRBJ2-7; D assignment may be TRBD1 or TRBD2 (5 bases each). Germline CDR1 reads LNHNV; CDR2 reads YYDKDF (reference sequence). The V end lost 5 bases, the J end lost 3 bases, and 20 bases lay between the germline ends. The CDR3 is made up of 16 amino acids. The CDR3 sequence: CATSDRDRKLIYEQYF. The CDR3 DNA is TGTGCCACCAGCGACCGGGACCGCAAACTTATCTACGAGCAGTACTTC.

This chain links TRBV12-3 or TRBV12-4 with TRBJ2-5, with D possibly matching TRBD2 (9 bases). V lost 8 bases and J 10 bases, leaving 29 bases between the germline ends. The length of the CDR3 is 16 residues. CDR3 region: CASRTSAGTSQGGQYF. In DNA form, the CDR3 reads TGTGCCAGCCGGACTAGCGCTGGGACCTCACAGGGGGGCCAGTACTTC.

This clonotype has at least ten counts. The chain links TRBV4-2 to TRBJ2-7; perhaps D is TRBD1 or TRBD2 (5 bases each). CDR1 and CDR2 from the germline V gene are LGHNA and YNFKEQ. The CDR3 is 21 residues long. V lost 0 bases and J lost 2, with 29 bases in between. This CDR3 is CASSQDRPGRADKSGTYEQYF. CDR3 sequence (DNA): TGTGCCAGCAGCCAAGATCGCCCGGGACGTGCAGACAAGTCGGGGACCTACGAGCAGTACTTC.

This clonotype was detected ten times or more. The chain links TRBV15 to TRBJ1-5; the D is unclear. V lost 0 bases to trimming and J lost 0 bases, with 15 bases between them. The CDR3 has 18 residues. Germline V CDR1 and CDR2: LNHNV, YYDKDF (reference sequence). The CDR3 DNA is TGTGCCACCAGCAGAGATTTGAGAACCGACGATAGCAATCAGCCCCAGCATTTT. Translated, it gives CATSRDLRTDDSNQPQHF.

This clonotype was detected many times. The rearrangement links TRBV12-3 or TRBV12-4 to TRBJ2-7, with TRBD2 matching 9 bases. V trimming: 2 bases; J trimming: 5 bases; junction bases outside the gene matches: 7. The CDR3 has 15 residues. The CDR3 loop is CASSLRAGGPNEQYF. For the CDR3, the DNA is TGTGCCAGCAGTTTAAGGGCGGGAGGGCCGAACGAGCAGTACTTC.

This clonotype was detected only a few times. The J gene is TRBJ2-6, the V gene TRBV19; a possible D gene is TRBD2 (5 bases). Trimming cost V 4 bases and J 1 base, with 14 bases left between them. Looked up from germline, CDR1 is LNHDA and CDR2 is SQIVND (reference sequence). The CDR3 runs 17 residues. The CDR3 DNA reads as TGTGCCAGTAGTACTGAGGGCAAAAGGTCTGGGGCCAACGTCCTGACTTTC. This translates into CASSTEGKRSGANVLTF.

In this sample, this clonotype turned up many times. This chain uses TRBV6-2 or TRBV6-3 with TRBJ2-7, with D perhaps matching TRBD2 (6 bases). Germline V gives CDR1 MNHEY, CDR2 SVGEGT. Trimming removed 5 bases at V and 6 bases at J, with 20 bases between. The CDR3 has 15 residues. This CDR3 is CASSAPTRMKFEQYF. The DNA for the CDR3 is TGTGCCAGCAGTGCCCCGACTAGGATGAAATTCGAGCAGTACTTC.

This clonotype has ten or more counts. J is TRBJ2-7 and V is TRBV20-1; perhaps TRBD2 as D (6 bases). The V end was cut by 2 bases, the J end by 10 bases, with 12 bases between. The germline V gene encodes CDR1 DFQATT and CDR2 SNEGSKA (reference sequence). CDR3 length: 11 amino acids. The DNA of the CDR3 is TGCAGTGCTAGAACCGGGACTCTACAGTACTTC. It encodes CSARTGTLQYF.

In this sample, this clonotype turned up many times. The chain couples TRBV11-3 to TRBJ1-5, with TRBD1 matching 7 bases. Germline CDR1 and CDR2: SGHNT and YENEEA. This CDR3 is built from 15 residues. J gave up 6 bases and V 6 bases, and 11 bases lay outside the gene matches. CDR3 nucleotide sequence: TGTGCCAGCAGAACCGGGACAGTTGATGGTCAGCCCCAGCATTTT. Translated, it gives CASRTGTVDGQPQHF.

The rearrangement joins TRBV2 to TRBJ1-5; 8 bases line up with TRBD1. Unmatched junction bases numbered 2, after V lost 6 bases and J lost 4 bases. The CDR3 is 13 amino acids. Germline V lookup: CDR1 SNHLY, CDR2 FYNNEI. For the CDR3, the DNA is TGTGCCAGCAGGGACAGGGCTAATCAGCCCCAGCATTTT. Amino acids: CASRDRANQPQHF.

Ten or more counts support this clonotype. The chain is built from TRBV6-1 and TRBJ2-4; perhaps TRBD2 as D (6 bases). This CDR3 spans 14 amino acids. V lost 6 bases and J lost 0, with 9 bases in between. Germline V gene sequence: CDR1 MNHNS, CDR2 SASEGT. The CDR3 loop is CASSRELAKNIQYF. DNA of the CDR3: TGTGCCAGCAGCCGGGAGTTAGCCAAAAACATTCAGTACTTC.

V is TRBV12-3 or TRBV12-4 and J is TRBJ1-5; no clear D. The V and J ends lost 10 bases and 1 base respectively, with 8 bases between them. CDR3 length equals 12 residues. CDR3 coding DNA: TGTGCCAAAGCAGAGAGCAATCAGCCCCAGCATTTT. This gives the protein CAKAESNQPQHF.

In this sample, this clonotype turned up many times. The chain uses TRBV28 and TRBJ2-7, with D possibly matching TRBD2 (7 bases). Germline V gene data show CDR1 as MDHEN and CDR2 as SYDVKM. Trimming took off 7 bases at V and 6 bases at J, with 19 bases between the two ends. The CDR3 has 14 residues. DNA for the CDR3: TGTGCCAGCATAGGGGGGGGCCTATCCATCGAGCAGTACTTC. This encodes CASIGGGLSIEQYF.

This clonotype came up once. This chain joins TRBV4-1 and TRBJ1-1, with a possible D match to TRBD1 (6 bases). The CDR3 runs to 15 residues. Germline V gene lookup returns CDR1 MGHRA and CDR2 YSYEKL. V was shortened by 3 bases and J by 0 bases, with 11 bases between the two germline ends. The CDR3 nucleotides are TGCGCCAGCAGCCAGTCCGGGACATTGAACACTGAAGCTTTCTTT. Translation: CASSQSGTLNTEAFF.

The rearrangement links TRBV2 to TRBJ1-1; the D gene is possibly TRBD1 (5 bases). V dropped 6 bases and J dropped 0 bases, with 11 bases sitting between them. The germline V gene has CDR1 SNHLY and CDR2 FYNNEI. The CDR3 loop spans 14 amino acids. The CDR3 region has the DNA TGTGCCAGCAGCGCGGGACCAATGAACACTGAAGCTTTCTTT. This gives the protein CASSAGPMNTEAFF.

In its sample, this clonotype was seen many times. This chain uses TRBV6-2 or TRBV6-3 with TRBJ2-7; perhaps TRBD1 as D (6 bases). The CDR3 consists of 11 residues. The germline V gene has CDR1 MNHEY and CDR2 SVGEGT. V lost 5 bases and J 6 bases, leaving 8 bases between the germline ends. The CDR3 spells CASSQGSEQYF. The CDR3 nucleotides are TGTGCCAGCAGTCAGGGGAGCGAGCAGTACTTC.

This clonotype was seen many times. The chain couples TRBV6-1 to TRBJ2-7; 9 bases are a match to TRBD1. This CDR3 comprises 15 residues. From germline, CDR1 is MNHNS and CDR2 SASEGT. Trimming took 3 bases from V and 4 from J; bases not matched to a gene: 7. The CDR3 DNA sequence: TGTGCCAGCAGTGACAGGGACAGGGTACCGTACGAGCAGTACTTC. Encoded protein: CASSDRDRVPYEQYF.

This clonotype was picked up many times. This sequence joins TRBV6-2 or TRBV6-3 and TRBJ2-2; 13 nucleotides align to TRBD2. The CDR3 is made up of 18 amino acids. Losses at the gene ends were 2 bases for V and 6 bases for J; bases not matched to a gene: 9. Germline V lookup: CDR1 MNHEY, CDR2 SVGEGT. This CDR3 reads CASSYRIPGLAGPGELFF. For the CDR3, the DNA is TGTGCCAGCAGTTACCGGATCCCGGGACTAGCGGGACCCGGGGAGCTGTTTTTT.

This clonotype occurred many times. The CDR3 sequence is CASSRDGLSDQPQHF. The CDR3 region has the DNA TGTGCCAGCAGTCGGGACGGCCTGAGCGATCAGCCCCAGCATTTT. The chain recombines TRBV12-3 or TRBV12-4 with TRBJ1-5, with D possibly being TRBD1 (5 bases). Trimming pared 5 bases from V and 5 bases from J, leaving 16 bases between. The CDR3 contains 15 residues.

This clonotype appeared many times. The chain carries TRBV6-2 or TRBV6-3 and TRBJ2-7; the D gene is possibly TRBD1 (5 bases). Germline V CDR1 and CDR2: MNHEY, SVGEGT. The V gene lost 4 bases and the J gene lost 2 bases, with 12 bases spanning the gap. This CDR3 is 14 amino acids long. The CDR3 DNA follows: TGTGCCAGCAGTTGGTACACAGGAACCTACGAGCAGTACTTC. It specifies CASSWYTGTYEQYF.

About this clonotype: This may be a read error, as it is one base from a much larger clone. Because the CDR3 is missing its conserved closing phenylalanine or tryptophan, this is likely a read error. The J gene is TRBJ2-5, the V gene TRBV9; a possible D gene is TRBD1 (7 bases). The V end was cut by 5 bases, the J end by 5 bases, with 16 bases between. This CDR3 contains 14 residues. Looked up from germline, CDR1 is SGDLS and CDR2 is YYNGEE. The CDR3 region has the DNA TGTGCCAGCAGTGATAAGGGGGCGGGGGAGACCCAGTACTCC. Its translation: CASSDKGAGETQYS.

This clonotype was counted many times. The V and J genes are TRBV5-5 and TRBJ2-7; 8 bases are shared with TRBD2. CDR3 size: 13 residues. The J segment lost 4 bases and the V segment lost 7 bases, leaving 7 bases of the junction unmatched. Germline V gives CDR1 SGHKS, CDR2 YYEKEE (reference sequence). The CDR3 DNA reads as TGTGCCAGCGCGGGGGGAAACGGGTACGAGCAGTACTTC. It encodes CASAGGNGYEQYF.

This clonotype has ten or more counts. The chain carries TRBV27 and TRBJ2-7; TRBD2 matches at 13 bases. With 9 bases clipped from V and 6 bases from J, the junction kept 11 bases outside the gene matches. Looked up from germline, CDR1 is MNHEY and CDR2 is SMNVEV (reference sequence). This CDR3 region has 15 residues. In DNA, the CDR3 is TGTGCCAGTGGGACTAGCGGGGCGGTCCCCTCCGAGCAGTACTTC. It yields the protein CASGTSGAVPSEQYF.

The V call is TRBV12-3 or TRBV12-4, the J call TRBJ1-5, with a possible D match to TRBD1 (6 bases). CDR3 size: 15 residues. Deletions cut 2 bases from V and 6 bases from J, with 14 bases between. The CDR3 region is CASSLTQGGSQPQHF. For the CDR3, the DNA is TGTGCCAGCAGTTTAACACAGGGCGGGAGTCAGCCCCAGCATTTT.